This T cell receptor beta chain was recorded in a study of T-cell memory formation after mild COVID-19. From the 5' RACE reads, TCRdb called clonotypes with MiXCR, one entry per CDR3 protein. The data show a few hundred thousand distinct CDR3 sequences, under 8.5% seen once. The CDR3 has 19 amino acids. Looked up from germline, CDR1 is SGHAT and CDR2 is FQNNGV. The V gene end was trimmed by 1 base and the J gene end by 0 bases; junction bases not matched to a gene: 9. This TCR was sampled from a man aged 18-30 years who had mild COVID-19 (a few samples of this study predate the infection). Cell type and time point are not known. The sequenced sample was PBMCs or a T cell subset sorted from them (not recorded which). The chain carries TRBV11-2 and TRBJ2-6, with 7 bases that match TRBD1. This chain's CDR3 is CASSLGGAGGSSGANVLTF. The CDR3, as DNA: TGTGCCAGCAGCTTAGGAGGGGCAGGGGGATCCTCTGGGGCCAACGTCCTGACTTTC. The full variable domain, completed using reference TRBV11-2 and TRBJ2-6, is EAGVAQSPRYKIIEKRQSVAFWCNPISGHATLYWYQQILGQGPKLLIQFQNNGVVDDSQLPKDRFSAERLKGVDSTLKIQPAKLEDSAVYLCASSLGGAGGSSGANVLTFGAGSRLTVL.